A single T cell receptor (beta chain) is shown here with its context. What it binds is not known. This record belongs to a study of shared clonotypes between healthy human individuals. Study background: Ranging from 18 to 49 in age, donors were a couple of women and three men. Whole-study findings and limits: For naive CD4 cells, roughly 5% of clonotypes were shared across a handful of donors.

V lost 7 bases to trimming and J lost 8 bases; unmatched junction nucleotides: 12. This CDR3 spans 14 amino acids. Looked up from germline, CDR1 is SGHKS and CDR2 is YYEKEE (reference sequence). All the donors were Caucasian adults who lived in Nashville, Tennessee. Clones were read by immunoSEQ multiplex PCR, and TCRdb kept only the in-frame ones, dropping some. The data show about 2.4 million clones, approximately 92% seen once. The V call is TRBV5-5, the J call TRBJ1-2; 9 bases are a match to TRBD1. The receptor was isolated from a man aged 18 to 35 in good health. Sequenced: naive CD4+ T cells sorted from blood. Subset given: CD45RA+ positively selected. CDR3 region: CASQRPGTGTGYTF. CDR3 DNA: TGTGCCAGCCAACGCCCGGGGACAGGGACCGGCTACACCTTC. The whole variable domain, remainder taken from reference TRBV5-5 and TRBJ1-2, is DAGVTQSPTHLIKTRGQQVTLRCSPISGHKSVSWYQQVLGQGPQFIFQYYEKEERGRGNFPDRFSARQFPNYSSELNVNALLLGDSALYLCASQRPGTGTGYTFGSGTRLTVV.